This TCR beta chain stems from a study of response to subunit inactivated influenza vaccine. MiXCR, run by TCRdb on the RT-PCR reads, gives a single entry per CDR3 protein. The sample has hundreds of thousands of distinct CDR3 sequences, approximately 14% seen once. Trimming cost V 3 bases and J 10 bases, with 13 bases left between them. In germline, CDR1 is LGHNA, CDR2 YSLEER. CDR3 size: 13 residues. General observations from the study: That few new T cells are recruited by each seasonal influenza vaccination was the authors' suggestion.

This clonotype was counted a few times. Its antigen remains unknown. The source of this sequence is a man aged 50 or older who received an inactivated influenza vaccine. Sequenced material: PBMCs from blood, taken 11 to 12 days after vaccination. The chain employs TRBV4-3 and TRBJ2-1; the D gene is possibly TRBD2 (6 bases). CDR3 sequence (DNA): TGCGCCAGCAGCCAGGGACTCCGCGGGGAGCAGTTCTTC. Protein product: CASSQGLRGEQFF.